The 31 T cell receptor beta chains presented below share a single source sample, sequenced in a study of T cells in Graves' hyperthyroidism and ophthalmopathy. RNA transcripts gave rise to amplified TCR beta CDR3 regions. The TCR CDR3 was amplified in a first-round RT-PCR using the HTBI primer set. Via MiXCR, TCRdb re-called the multiplex PCR reads, giving one row per CDR3 protein. The table lists around 400,000 distinct CDR3 sequences, approximately 14% of them singletons. Material: blood. These receptors all come from a woman aged 18-29 years with Graves' hyperthyroidism that later progressed to Graves' ophthalmopathy.

This clonotype has more than one count but fewer than ten. This chain connects TRBV10-3 to TRBJ2-2, with TRBD1 matching over 9 bases. CDR1 is ENHRY and CDR2 is SYGVKD in the germline V gene. J lost 1 base, V lost 6 bases, and 9 bases had no gene match. This CDR3 is built from 17 residues. CDR3 in amino acids: CAISWDRASLNTGELFF. As DNA, the CDR3 is TGTGCCATCAGCTGGGACAGGGCTAGCCTGAACACCGGGGAGCTGTTTTTT.

This clonotype showed up many times. This sequence joins TRBV20-1 and TRBJ2-1; D is uncertain. This CDR3 region has 13 residues. Germline CDR1 is DFQATT and CDR2 is SNEGSKA (reference sequence). The ends were cut back, 3 bases at V and 11 bases at J, with 17 bases in the middle. Here the CDR3 DNA reads TGCAGTGCTAGCCCAGGCCCCGCACAGAAGCAGTTCTTC. Translation gives CSASPGPAQKQFF.

CDR3 coding DNA: TGCAGTGCTAGGGGCGTGCGCCGGGGCTACGAGCAGTACTTC. As protein: CSARGVRRGYEQYF. The chain couples TRBV20-1 to TRBJ2-7, with a weak D call TRBD2 (5 bases). The V gene lost 3 bases and the J gene lost 3 bases, with 15 bases spanning the gap. The germline CDR1 and CDR2 sequences are DFQATT and SNEGSKA (reference sequence). This CDR3 has 14 residues.

There are many counts of this clonotype. The rearrangement uses TRBV20-1 and TRBJ2-5; 12 nucleotides match TRBD2. This CDR3 is 16 amino acids long. The V gene's germline CDR1 is DFQATT and CDR2 SNEGSKA (reference sequence). V shed 1 base, J shed 3 bases, and the junction held 6 bases outside the gene matches. The CDR3 loop reads CSARGLAGGGKETQYF. The CDR3 DNA reads as TGCAGTGCTAGAGGCCTAGCGGGAGGGGGGAAAGAGACCCAGTACTTC.

V and J are TRBV27 and TRBJ2-7; a weak D match, TRBD1 (6 bases). Germline assignment: CDR1 MNHEY and CDR2 SMNVEV (reference sequence). V gave up 3 bases and J gave up 4 bases, with 10 bases separating them. The CDR3 is made up of 13 amino acids. CDR3 sequence (DNA): TGTGCCAGCAGTTTTGGGGGCGAGTACGAGCAGTACTTC. Translation: CASSFGGEYEQYF.

There are a few counts of this clonotype. The rearrangement links TRBV28 to TRBJ1-5; no reliable D call. Trimming shortened V by 3 bases and J by 5 bases, and 8 bases separated the two germline ends. Germline CDR1 is MDHEN and CDR2 is SYDVKM. The CDR3 has 13 amino acids. The CDR3 DNA reads TGTGCCAGCAGTTTTGGTCAGTATCAGCCCCAGCATTTT. Protein: CASSFGQYQPQHF.

The chain joins TRBV12-5 to TRBJ2-3, with D possibly TRBD2 on 6 matching bases. Germline V gene sequence: CDR1 LGHNT, CDR2 FRNRAP. The germline V and J ends were trimmed by 1 base and 0 bases, with 14 bases remaining between them. This CDR3 comprises 17 residues. In DNA form, the CDR3 reads TGTGCTAGTGGTTTGGGAAGACTAGGGAGCAGCACAGATACGCAGTATTTT. Its translation: CASGLGRLGSSTDTQYF.

This clonotype was detected many times. CDR3 sequence (DNA): TGTGCCAGCAGTTACACACCCCCCCCAGGGCCTCCCACAGATACGCAGTATTTT. It yields the protein CASSYTPPPGPPTDTQYF. The V and J genes are TRBV6-5 and TRBJ2-3; D is perhaps TRBD1 (5 bases). V was clipped by 2 bases and J by 2 bases, with 20 bases between them. The CDR3 runs to 18 residues. The germline gives CDR1 MNHEY, CDR2 SVGAGI.

The chain links TRBV4-1 to TRBJ2-1, with D hard to call. The ends were cut back, 0 bases at V and 3 bases at J, with 12 bases in the middle. CDR1 is MGHRA and CDR2 is YSYEKL in the germline V gene. CDR3 length: 16 amino acids. The CDR3 DNA reads TGCGCCAGCAGCCAAGAGTCACGGACCCACTACAATGAGCAGTTCTTC. It yields the protein CASSQESRTHYNEQFF.

V and J are TRBV6-6 and TRBJ1-2; D is unresolved. The V and J ends lost 0 bases and 2 bases respectively, with 7 bases between them. The CDR3 runs 14 residues. The V gene's germline CDR1 is MNHNY and CDR2 SVGAGI (reference sequence). The chain's CDR3 is CASSYSAVNYGYTF. The CDR3 DNA sequence: TGTGCCAGCAGTTACTCAGCGGTGAACTATGGCTACACCTTC.

This clonotype was seen at least ten times. The chain employs TRBV7-9 and TRBJ2-5, with 7 positions matching TRBD1. V was pared by 6 bases and J by 4 bases, with 14 bases of the junction left unmatched. Germline CDR1 SEHNR, CDR2 FQNEAQ (reference sequence). The CDR3 extends over 16 amino acids. The CDR3 DNA is TGTGCCAGCAGGTCGAGCAGGTTGGCAGGGGGAGAGACCCAGTACTTC. Amino acid sequence: CASRSSRLAGGETQYF.

This clonotype was observed many times. The rearrangement joins TRBV27 to TRBJ2-1; weak D call: TRBD1 (7 bases). CDR3 size: 15 residues. Trimming cost V 5 bases and J 3 bases, with 14 bases left between them. Germline CDR1 is MNHEY and CDR2 is SMNVEV (reference sequence). The CDR3 DNA follows: TGTGCCAGCAGTCGGGCCAGGGGGGACTACAATGAGCAGTTCTTC. Encoded protein: CASSRARGDYNEQFF.

A word on this clonotype: One base away lies a much larger clone, so this may be a sequencing read error. The gene calls are TRBV18 and TRBJ2-3; D possibly corresponds to TRBD2 (6 bases). The CDR3 sequence is 15 residues long. Germline-derived CDR1 and CDR2 are KGHSH and LQKENI. This CDR3 reads CAGSPYLARTDTQYF. In DNA, the CDR3 is TGTGCCGGCTCACCGTACCTAGCGCGCACAGATACGCAGTATTTT.

This clonotype was picked up many times. V gene TRBV18 combines with J gene TRBJ2-7; TRBD1 matches at 10 bases. V gave up 2 bases and J gave up 5 bases; unmatched junction bases: 6. From germline, CDR1 is KGHSH and CDR2 LQKENI. The CDR3 is 15 residues long. The CDR3 DNA reads TGTGCCAGCTCACCAGGGGGACAGGGGATGGACGAGCAGTACTTC. This codes for CASSPGGQGMDEQYF.

This clonotype was recorded many times. The chain combines TRBV9 with TRBJ2-5, with D possibly matching TRBD2 (7 bases). Germline lookup yields CDR1 SGDLS and CDR2 YYNGEE. V lost 4 bases to trimming and J lost 2 bases, with 15 bases between them. This CDR3 is 15 amino acids long. In DNA, the CDR3 is TGTGCCAGCAGCCCGAGGGGGGGGGGGCAAGAGACCCAGTACTTC. This codes for CASSPRGGGQETQYF. The full variable domain, its missing parts supplied by reference TRBV9 and TRBJ2-5, is DSGVTQTPKHLITATGQRVTLRCSPRSGDLSVYWYQQSLDQGLQFLIQYYNGEERAKGNILERFSAQQFPDLHSELNLSSLELGDSALYFCASSPRGGGQETQYFGPGTRLLVL.

As for this clonotype: A much larger clone is a single base away; this may be a read error. This chain joins TRBV10-3 and TRBJ2-7; 13 bases align to TRBD2. V trimming: 2 bases; J trimming: 7 bases; junction bases outside the gene matches: 20. CDR3 length: 20 amino acids. Germline V lookup: CDR1 ENHRY, CDR2 SYGVKD. CDR3 residues: CAISETAIGRPGLAGWEQYF. CDR3 DNA: TGTGCCATCAGTGAGACGGCAATCGGCAGACCGGGACTAGCGGGATGGGAGCAGTACTTC.

Note on this clonotype: A read error may account for a junction end that differs from germline. The gene calls are TRBV7-2 and TRBJ2-2; 7 bases are shared with TRBD1. This CDR3 is built from 15 residues. CDR1 is SGHTA and CDR2 is FQGNSA in the germline V gene. The CDR3 region is CASGSGTANTGELLF. Here the CDR3 DNA reads TGTGCCAGCGGATCCGGGACAGCGAACACCGGGGAGCTGCTTTTT.

This clonotype was detected once. A much larger clone differs by one base, so this may be a read error. The rearrangement links TRBV3-1 to TRBJ2-7; TRBD1 matches 8 bases. Germline CDR1 LGHDT, CDR2 YNNKEL (reference sequence). This CDR3 has 13 residues. CDR3 protein: CASSSRTGLEPYF. The CDR3 DNA sequence: TGTGCCAGCAGCTCACGGACAGGGCTCGAGCCGTACTTC.

This clonotype was recorded at least ten times. This chain uses TRBV2 with TRBJ1-5, with D hard to call. Trimming took off 4 bases at V and 6 bases at J, with 16 bases between the two ends. This CDR3 has 15 amino acids. Germline values: CDR1 SNHLY, CDR2 FYNNEI. The CDR3: CASSGLGGYGQPQHF. In nucleotides, the CDR3 is TGTGCCAGCAGTGGATTGGGAGGGTACGGTCAGCCCCAGCATTTT. Full variable domain (remainder filled in from reference TRBV2 and TRBJ1-5): EPEVTQTPSHQVTQMGQEVILRCVPISNHLYFYWYRQILGQKVEFLVSFYNNEISEKSEIFDDQFSVERPDGSNFTLKIRSTKLEDSAMYFCASSGLGGYGQPQHFGDGTRLSIL.

This clonotype was counted many times. V is TRBV11-2 and J is TRBJ2-5, with 8 bases aligning to TRBD2. Losses at the gene ends were 5 bases for V and 2 bases for J; bases not matched to a gene: 4. Germline values: CDR1 SGHAT, CDR2 FQNNGV. The CDR3 consists of 14 residues. CDR3 loop: CASSRTSGQETQYF. In DNA form, the CDR3 reads TGTGCCAGCAGCCGAACTAGCGGACAAGAGACCCAGTACTTC.

This clonotype was observed at least ten times. The chain combines TRBV24-1 with TRBJ1-5; 7 bases are shared with TRBD1. This CDR3 spans 14 amino acids. J lost 7 bases, V lost 0 bases, and 2 bases had no gene match. Per the germline V gene, CDR1 is KGHDR and CDR2 is SFDVKD. The CDR3 nucleotides read TGTGCCACCAGTGATTTGGGGGACAGCCAGCCCCAGCATTTT. This encodes CATSDLGDSQPQHF.

This clonotype was picked up many times. This chain joins TRBV12-3 or TRBV12-4 and TRBJ2-1; 13 nucleotides align to TRBD2. The CDR3 contains 17 residues. After removal of 3 bases from V and 6 bases from J, the junction contained 8 bases not matched to a gene. CDR3 DNA sequence: TGTGCCAGCAGTTTCGGGGGGGGACTAGCGGGAATCAATGAGCAGTTCTTC. This sequence encodes CASSFGGGLAGINEQFF.

Ten or more counts support this clonotype. The chain employs TRBV7-3 and TRBJ2-1; TRBD2 agrees at 9 bases. This CDR3 is 16 amino acids long. V gave up 2 bases and J gave up 3 bases; unmatched junction bases: 5. The V gene's germline CDR1 is SGHTA and CDR2 FQGTGA. The CDR3 DNA reads TGTGCCAGCAGCTTACGCGGGACTAGCAGCTACAATGAGCAGTTCTTC. Translation: CASSLRGTSSYNEQFF.

This clonotype appeared many times. The chain employs TRBV6-1 and TRBJ2-3; a possible D gene is TRBD1 (6 bases). Deletions cut 6 bases from V and 5 bases from J, with 12 bases between. Germline-derived CDR1 and CDR2 are MNHNS and SASEGT. The CDR3 spans 13 residues. The CDR3 DNA reads TGTGCCAGCAGCGGGCAGGGGAGAGATACGCAGTATTTT. Translating it yields CASSGQGRDTQYF.

This sequence joins TRBV6-2 or TRBV6-3 and TRBJ1-2; the match to TRBD1 covers 9 bases. This CDR3 contains 15 residues. Germline CDR1 MNHEY, CDR2 SVGEGT. V was clipped by 5 bases and J by 4 bases; unmatched bases: 8. This CDR3 is CASSRSGTGSYGYTF. As DNA, the CDR3 is TGTGCCAGCAGTCGATCCGGGACAGGGAGCTATGGCTACACCTTC.

This clonotype has a count of ten or more. The chain has TRBV20-1 and TRBJ1-1; D not certain. Germline CDR1 DFQATT, CDR2 SNEGSKA (reference sequence). CDR3 size: 12 residues. V lost 3 bases and J 0 bases, leaving 5 bases between the germline ends. The CDR3 sequence: CSARTLNTEAFF. The CDR3 DNA follows: TGCAGTGCTAGGACCTTGAACACTGAAGCTTTCTTT.

Here the CDR3 DNA reads TGCGCCAGCAGCCATGGGACTAGCGGGAACCCTAGCACAGATACGCAGTATTTT. Its protein product is CASSHGTSGNPSTDTQYF. The V and J genes are TRBV4-1 and TRBJ2-3, with 13 bases aligning to TRBD2. Germline lookup yields CDR1 MGHRA and CDR2 YSYEKL. CDR3 length equals 18 residues. Trimming took 3 bases from V and 0 from J; bases not matched to a gene: 6.

The sample holds many counts of this clonotype. V is TRBV20-1 and J is TRBJ2-3; a possible D gene is TRBD2 (7 bases). CDR1 DFQATT and CDR2 SNEGSKA come from the germline V gene (reference sequence). Deletions cut 5 bases from V and 1 base from J, with 13 bases between. This CDR3 region has 14 residues. DNA for the CDR3: TGCAGTGCTGAGGGGGGGGGAGGCACAGATACGCAGTATTTT. This sequence encodes CSAEGGGGTDTQYF.

This clonotype was picked up many times. The CDR3: CASSLVGTNPINYEQYF. The CDR3 DNA follows: TGTGCCAGCAGTTTAGTTGGTACTAACCCGATCAATTACGAGCAGTACTTC. The V and J genes are TRBV28 and TRBJ2-7; D gene unclear. The CDR3 contains 17 residues. Trimming cost V 2 bases and J 4 bases, with 21 bases left between them. Germline-derived CDR1 and CDR2 are MDHEN and SYDVKM.

This clonotype appeared a few times. A much larger clone differs by one base, so this may be a read error. The V gene is TRBV28, the J gene TRBJ2-2; weak D call: TRBD2 (5 bases). Germline CDR1 is MDHEN and CDR2 is SYDVKM. The CDR3 totals 15 residues. The CDR3 DNA reads TGTGCCAGCATGGAGTTGACTATGAACACCGGGGAGCTGCTTTTT. Protein: CASMELTMNTGELLF. Combining the CDR3 with reference TRBV28 and TRBJ2-2 gives the whole variable domain DVKVTQSSRYLVKRTGEKVFLECVQDMDHENMFWYRQDPGLGLRLIYFSYDVKMKEKGDIPEGYSVSREKKERFSLILESASTNQTSMYLCASMELTMNTGELLFGEGSRLTVL.

This clonotype was detected only a few times. The V gene is TRBV5-1, the J gene TRBJ2-5, with D unclear. The CDR3 length is 13 residues. V dropped 2 bases and J dropped 5 bases, with 10 bases sitting between them. CDR1 SGHRS and CDR2 YFSETQ come from the germline V gene. The DNA for the CDR3 is TGCGCCAGCAGCTTCTTTGGTCGGGAGACCCAGTACTTC. Translated, it gives CASSFFGRETQYF.